This T cell receptor beta chain was documented in a study of regulatory T cells. Findings and caveats of the study: In CD3G-deficient patients, conventional CD4+ T cells were enriched for hydrophobic CDR3 residues at positions 6 and 7.

The PCR used 52 TRBV and 13 TRBJ primers. Profiled with immunoSEQ multiplex PCR; TCRdb holds only in-frame clones, not every one. Seen here are 30,000 to 40,000 clones, over 90% observed once, and the top ten hold approximately 0.98%. About this clone itself: What it binds is unknown.

Germline lookup yields CDR1 ENHRY and CDR2 SYGVKD. The CDR3 is 12 residues long. Unmatched junction bases numbered 1, after V lost 8 bases and J lost 0 bases. The specimen sequenced was conventional CD4+ T cells sorted from blood. The sequence was collected from a child aged 2 to 15 with CD3G deficiency. This chain uses TRBV10-3 with TRBJ2-7; TRBD1 matches 7 bases. CDR3 in DNA: TGTGCCATCGGGACAGCCTCCTACGAGCAGTACTTC. This translates into CAIGTASYEQYF.